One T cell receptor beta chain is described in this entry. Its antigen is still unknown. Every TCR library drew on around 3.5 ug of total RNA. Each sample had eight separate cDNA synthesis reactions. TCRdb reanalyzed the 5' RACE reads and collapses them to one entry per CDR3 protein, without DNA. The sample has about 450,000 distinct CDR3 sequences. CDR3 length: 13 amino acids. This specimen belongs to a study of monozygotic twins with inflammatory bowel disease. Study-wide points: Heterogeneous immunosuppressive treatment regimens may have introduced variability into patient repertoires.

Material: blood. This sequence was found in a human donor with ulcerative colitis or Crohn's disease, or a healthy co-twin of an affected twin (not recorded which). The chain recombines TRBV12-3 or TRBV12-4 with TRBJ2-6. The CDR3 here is CASTHSGANVLTF.